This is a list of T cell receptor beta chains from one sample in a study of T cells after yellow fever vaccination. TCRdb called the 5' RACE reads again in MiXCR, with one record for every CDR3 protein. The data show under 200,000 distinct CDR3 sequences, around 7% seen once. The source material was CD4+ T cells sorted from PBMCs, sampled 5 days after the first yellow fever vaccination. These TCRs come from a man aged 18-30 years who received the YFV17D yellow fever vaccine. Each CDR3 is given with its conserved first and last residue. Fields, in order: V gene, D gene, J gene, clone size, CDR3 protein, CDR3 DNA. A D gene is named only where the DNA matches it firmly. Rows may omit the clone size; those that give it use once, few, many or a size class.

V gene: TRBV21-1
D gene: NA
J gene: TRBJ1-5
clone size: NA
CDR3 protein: CASSKGDRGNQPQHF
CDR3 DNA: TGTGCCAGCAGCAAAGGGGACAGAGGCAATCAGCCCCAGCATTTT

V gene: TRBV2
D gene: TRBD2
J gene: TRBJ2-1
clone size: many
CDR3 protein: CASRESSGAYNEQFF
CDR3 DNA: TGTGCCAGCAGAGAATCTAGCGGCGCCTACAATGAGCAGTTCTTC

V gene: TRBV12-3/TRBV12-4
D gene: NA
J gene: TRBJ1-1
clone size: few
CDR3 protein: CASRPGHNMNTEAFF
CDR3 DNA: TGTGCCAGCAGACCGGGACATAACATGAACACTGAAGCTTTCTTT

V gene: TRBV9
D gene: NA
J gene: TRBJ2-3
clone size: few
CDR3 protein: CASSVVGGATDTQYF
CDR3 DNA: TGTGCCAGCAGCGTAGTTGGGGGGGCCACAGATACGCAGTATTTT

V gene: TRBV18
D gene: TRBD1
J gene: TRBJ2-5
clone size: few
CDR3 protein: CASSPISGQGQETQYF
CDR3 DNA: TGTGCCAGCTCCCCAATCTCGGGACAGGGACAAGAGACCCAGTACTTC

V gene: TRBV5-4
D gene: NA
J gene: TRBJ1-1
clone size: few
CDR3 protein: CASTLEAGKNTEAFF
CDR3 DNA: TGTGCCAGCACCTTGGAGGCCGGCAAGAACACTGAAGCTTTCTTT

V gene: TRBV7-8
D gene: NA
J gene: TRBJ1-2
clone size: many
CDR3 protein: CASSLQGLYYGYTF
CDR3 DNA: TGTGCCAGCAGCTTACAGGGACTCTACTATGGCTACACCTTC

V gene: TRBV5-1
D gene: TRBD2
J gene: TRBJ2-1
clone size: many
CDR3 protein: CASSLWASGGAHNEQFF
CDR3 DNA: TGCGCCAGCAGCTTGTGGGCTAGCGGGGGGGCCCACAATGAGCAGTTCTTC

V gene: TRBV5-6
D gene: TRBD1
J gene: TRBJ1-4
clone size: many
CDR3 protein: CASSWTGGTNEKLFF
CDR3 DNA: TGTGCCAGCAGCTGGACAGGGGGCACTAATGAAAAACTGTTTTTT

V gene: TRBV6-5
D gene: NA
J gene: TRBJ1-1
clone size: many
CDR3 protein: CASRNIQGRAFF
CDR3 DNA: TGTGCCAGCAGAAACATCCAGGGGAGGGCTTTCTTT

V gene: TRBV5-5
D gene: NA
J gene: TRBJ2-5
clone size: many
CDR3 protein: CASTQTGPQETQYF
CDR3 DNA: TGTGCCAGCACCCAGACGGGACCACAAGAGACCCAGTACTTC

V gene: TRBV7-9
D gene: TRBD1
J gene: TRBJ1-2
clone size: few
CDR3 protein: CASSSPWDSNNYGYTF
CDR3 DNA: TGTGCCAGCAGCTCACCCTGGGACAGCAATAACTATGGCTACACCTTC

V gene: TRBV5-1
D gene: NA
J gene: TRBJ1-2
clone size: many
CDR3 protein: CASSMAGRSGYTF
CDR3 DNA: TGCGCCAGCAGCATGGCCGGGCGCTCGGGCTACACCTTC

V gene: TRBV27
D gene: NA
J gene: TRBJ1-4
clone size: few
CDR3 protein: CASRPGTSEKLFF
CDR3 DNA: TGTGCCAGCAGGCCCGGGACATCTGAAAAACTGTTTTTT

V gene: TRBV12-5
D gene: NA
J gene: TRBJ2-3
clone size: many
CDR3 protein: CASGSGTGISDTQYF
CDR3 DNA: TGTGCTAGTGGAAGCGGGACAGGAATTTCAGATACGCAGTATTTT

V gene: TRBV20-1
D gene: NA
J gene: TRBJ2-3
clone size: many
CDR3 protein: CSARLGRQEDTQYF
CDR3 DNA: TGCAGTGCTAGATTGGGTAGGCAGGAAGATACGCAGTATTTT

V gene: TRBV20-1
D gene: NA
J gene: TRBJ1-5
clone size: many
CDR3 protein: CSARVGGSNQPQHF
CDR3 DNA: TGCAGTGCTAGAGTGGGCGGCTCAAATCAGCCCCAGCATTTT

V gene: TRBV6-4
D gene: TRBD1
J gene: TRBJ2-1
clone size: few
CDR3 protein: CASTNDRGEQFF
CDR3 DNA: TGTGCCAGCACAAATGACAGGGGTGAGCAGTTCTTC

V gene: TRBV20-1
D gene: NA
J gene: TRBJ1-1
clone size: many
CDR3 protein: CSARGQENTEAFF
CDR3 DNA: TGCAGTGCTAGAGGGCAGGAGAACACTGAAGCTTTCTTT

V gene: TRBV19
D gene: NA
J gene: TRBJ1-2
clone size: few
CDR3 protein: CASSIEEYGYTF
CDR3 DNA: TGTGCCAGTAGTATTGAGGAGTATGGCTACACCTTC

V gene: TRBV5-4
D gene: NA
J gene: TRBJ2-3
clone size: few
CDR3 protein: CASSPAGISSTDTQYF
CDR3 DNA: TGTGCCAGCAGCCCCGCCGGGATTTCTAGCACAGATACGCAGTATTTT

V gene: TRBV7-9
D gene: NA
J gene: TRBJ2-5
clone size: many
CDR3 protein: CASSLFGAGETQYF
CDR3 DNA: TGTGCCAGCAGCTTATTCGGGGCTGGAGAGACCCAGTACTTC

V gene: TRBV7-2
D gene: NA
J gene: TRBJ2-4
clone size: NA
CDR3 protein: CASSLARLGIKNIQYF
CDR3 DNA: TGTGCCAGCAGCTTAGCGCGTTTAGGGATCAAAAACATTCAGTACTTC

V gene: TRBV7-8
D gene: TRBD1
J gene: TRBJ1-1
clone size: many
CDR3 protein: CASRPGTGTGAEAFF
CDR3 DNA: TGTGCCAGCAGGCCCGGGACAGGGACGGGGGCTGAAGCTTTCTTT

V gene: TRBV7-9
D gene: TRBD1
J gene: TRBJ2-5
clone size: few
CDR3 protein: CASSRFDRARRTQYF
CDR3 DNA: TGTGCCAGCAGCAGGTTCGACAGGGCGAGAAGGACCCAGTACTTC

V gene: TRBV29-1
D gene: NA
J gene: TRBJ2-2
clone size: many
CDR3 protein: CSVEARRSTGELFF
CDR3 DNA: TGCAGCGTTGAAGCCAGGCGAAGCACCGGGGAGCTGTTTTTT

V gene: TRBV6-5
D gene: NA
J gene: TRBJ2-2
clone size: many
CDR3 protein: CASSYEGGADTGELFF
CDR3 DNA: TGTGCCAGCAGTTACGAGGGGGGGGCCGACACCGGGGAGCTGTTTTTT

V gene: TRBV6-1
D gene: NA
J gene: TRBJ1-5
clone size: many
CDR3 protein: CASRFSNQPQHF
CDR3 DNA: TGTGCCAGCAGGTTTAGCAATCAGCCCCAGCATTTT

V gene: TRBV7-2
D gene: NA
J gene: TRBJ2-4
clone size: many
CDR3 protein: CASSWDGRDGNIQYF
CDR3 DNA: TGTGCCAGCAGTTGGGACGGGCGAGATGGAAACATTCAGTACTTC

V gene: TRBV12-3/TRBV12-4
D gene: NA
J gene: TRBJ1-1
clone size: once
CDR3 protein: CAISLTRQGDTEAFF
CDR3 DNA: TGTGCCATCAGTTTAACCCGCCAAGGGGACACTGAAGCTTTCTTT